This T cell receptor beta chain was obtained from a study of CXCR3-negative and CXCR3-positive naive CD8 T cells. Germline lookup yields CDR1 LNHNV and CDR2 YYDKDF (reference sequence). The CDR3 covers 13 residues. UMI labels and 5' RACE were used to prepare the TRB cDNA libraries. TCRdb reworked the 5' RACE reads into one entry per CDR3 protein, no DNA. The sample shows about 50,000 distinct CDR3 sequences, and around 0.5% sits with its ten largest clones. Overall study findings and caveats: When CXCR3-positive naive cells were set against CXCR3-negative naive cells, the former had more hydrophobic TRB CDR3s.

Comment on this clonotype: Its antigen is not known.

V is TRBV15 and J is TRBJ2-3. What was sequenced was naive CXCR3+ CD8+ T cells from blood. Subset: CD45RO-CCR7+CD27+CD95- naive CD8+ T cells expressing CXCR3 (TNR3+). The source of this sequence is a human donor in good health. Some clones in this sample may be carry-over from other donors' samples. The CDR3 reads CATKVESTDTQYF.